The 5 T cell receptor beta chains listed next were all sequenced from one sample in a study of T-cell memory formation after mild COVID-19 (dated by TCRdb to the early 2020s). The method behind the library was 5' RACE. The sequencer was an Illumina NovaSeq 6000. TCRdb's own reprocessing of the public reads used fastp at Q25 and MiXCR and kept productive beta chains. Records with the same CDR3 protein are collapsed into one entry carrying the most frequent genes and DNA. For this sample the table gives roughly 400,000 distinct CDR3 sequences, of which 15% to 20% were detected only once. 20% to 25% of the sample is in the top ten clones. Sequencing was performed on PBMCs or a T cell subset sorted from them (not recorded which). The origin of the receptors is a man younger than 30 who had mild COVID-19 (a few samples of this study predate the infection). The sample titles of this study are shuffled in the database, so cell type and time point are left out; the donor was told from shared clones.

V gene TRBV6-2 or TRBV6-3 combines with J gene TRBJ1-5; TRBD1 matches 8 bases. In germline, CDR1 is MNHEY, CDR2 SVGEGT. V shed 8 bases, J shed 2 bases, and the junction held 5 bases outside the gene matches. The CDR3 loop spans 14 amino acids. As DNA, the CDR3 is TGTGCCAGCGGCCCGGGACAGGGCAATCAGCCCCAGCATTTT. It codes for CASGPGQGNQPQHF.

This clonotype was seen many times. This chain links TRBV7-6 with TRBJ2-2; 11 bases agree with TRBD2. Trimming took 7 bases from V and 4 from J; bases not matched to a gene: 8. CDR1 is SGHVS, CDR2 FNYEAQ, per germline. The CDR3 is 16 amino acids. The CDR3 loop is CASTFSGGAGTGELFF. The CDR3 DNA sequence: TGTGCCAGCACCTTTAGCGGGGGGGCCGGCACCGGGGAGCTGTTTTTT.

Only a few counts were recorded for this clonotype. J is TRBJ2-6 and V is TRBV12-3 or TRBV12-4, with a weak D call TRBD1 (5 bases). CDR3 size: 15 residues. V was clipped by 3 bases and J by 3 bases, with 9 bases between them. The CDR3 region has the DNA TGTGCCAGCAGTTTGGCGACAGTTGGGGCCAACGTCCTGACTTTC. It is translated as CASSLATVGANVLTF.

The genes are TRBV7-2 and TRBJ2-7; maybe TRBD1 (5 bases). The V gene's germline CDR1 is SGHTA and CDR2 FQGNSA. Trimming took 4 bases from V and 4 from J, leaving 11 bases between them. This CDR3 contains 13 residues. The CDR3 DNA sequence: TGTGCCAGCAGCTCTTTTCAGGGATACGAGCAGTACGTC. It yields the protein CASSSFQGYEQYV.

This clonotype was found a few times. This chain links TRBV3-1 with TRBJ2-5, with D maybe TRBD2 (5 bases). Matching the DNA end better, TRBJ2-3 makes the J call doubtful. This CDR3 has 12 residues. Germline V CDR1 and CDR2: LGHDT, YNNKEL (reference sequence). CDR3 residues: CASSQDRGTQYF. CDR3 nucleotides: TGTGCCAGCAGCCAAGATCGGGGTACGCAGTATTTT.